The rows below give T cell receptor beta chains drawn from one sample of a study of identifying expanded T cells in peripheral blood. Sequencing used immunoSEQ multiplex PCR; TCRdb keeps in-frame clones, though not all of them. This sample carries tens of thousands of clones, about 83% of them seen once, and the ten largest clones take about 19%. Specimen: blood. These receptors all come from a person aged 18-70 years in good health. The CDR3 runs from the conserved cysteine through the conserved F or W. A D gene is named only where the DNA matches it firmly. The size of a clone is reported for some rows only, either as once, few or many, or as a class for expanded clones.

j_call v_call clone_size d_call cdr3_aa cdr3_nt
TRBJ1-5 TRBV6-5 once . CASSYSGGDQPQHF TGTGCCAGCAGTTACTCAGGGGGGGACCAGCCCCAGCATTTT
TRBJ1-5 TRBV11-2 . TRBD1 CASSNARTGLSQPQHF TGTGCCAGCAGCAACGCCCGGACAGGGTTGAGTCAGCCCCAGCATTTT
TRBJ1-2 TRBV18 few . CASSRGRGEGYTF TGTGCCAGCTCACGCGGACGGGGGGAAGGCTACACCTTC
TRBJ1-3 TRBV5-6 . . CASSLLGGHTIYF TGTGCCAGCAGCTTACTAGGGGGGCACACCATATATTTT
TRBJ2-1 TRBV9 . TRBD2 CASSLSGGGGRDEQFF TGTGCCAGCAGCCTAAGTGGCGGGGGGGGCCGCGATGAGCAGTTCTTC
TRBJ1-2 TRBV2 . . CASSGGLVGAQIYGYTF TGTGCCAGCAGTGGGGGCTTAGTGGGGGCTCAGATCTATGGCTACACCTTC
TRBJ2-4 TRBV4-1 . . CASSQGDGLKNIQYF TGCGCCAGCAGCCAAGGAGATGGCCTGAAAAACATTCAGTACTTC
TRBJ1-1 TRBV5-6 . . CASSDGIPAEAFF TGTGCCAGCAGCGACGGGATCCCAGCTGAAGCTTTCTTT
TRBJ2-2 TRBV6-1 . . CASSGGVDTGELFF TGTGCCAGCAGTGGAGGAGTTGACACCGGGGAGCTGTTTTTT
TRBJ2-5 TRBV7-2 . . CASSRSGTRETQYF TGTGCCAGCAGCCGGTCCGGGACGAGAGAGACCCAGTACTTC
TRBJ1-2 TRBV7-2 . . CASSHSGFTMRGYTF TGTGCCAGCAGCCATTCAGGGTTCACTATGCGGGGCTACACCTTC
TRBJ2-3 TRBV7-2 . TRBD2 CASSLLTSGLTDTQYF TGTGCCAGCAGCCTTCTCACTAGCGGCCTCACAGATACGCAGTATTTT
TRBJ2-3 TRBV29-1 . TRBD2 CSVAGLAGAPRGTRDTQYF TGCAGCGTTGCGGGACTAGCGGGGGCCCCGAGAGGCACACGAGATACGCAGTATTTT
TRBJ2-3 TRBV2 . . CASSEGFYTQYF TGTGCCAGCAGTGAAGGTTTTTATACGCAGTATTTT
TRBJ1-1 TRBV9 . . CASSVGTLGNTEAFF TGTGCCAGCAGCGTAGGTACTCTGGGGAACACTGAAGCTTTCTTT
TRBJ1-1 TRBV15 . . CATSRDSSGNTEAFF TGTGCCACCAGCAGAGATAGTTCAGGCAACACTGAAGCTTTCTTT
TRBJ2-1 TRBV6-1 few TRBD2 CASSESLAGGQSEQFF TGTGCCAGCAGTGAAAGCCTAGCGGGGGGGCAAAGTGAGCAGTTCTTC